One and the same sample provided the 13 T cell receptor beta chains below, sequenced in a study of Ad26.COV2.S vaccination and SARS-CoV-2 variants. This sample's treatment: roughly 18 received Ad26.COV2.S at low or high dose, single or two shots; several received placebo; per-sample allocation not given. Samples came from day 63 after the first vaccine or placebo injection. Data came from immunoSEQ multiplex PCR; TCRdb stores just in-frame clones and leaves some out. The sample contains hundreds of thousands of clones, 87% of which appear only once. The sample was peripheral blood, taken in a trial of Ad26.COV2.S vaccine versus placebo. Source of these receptors: a person between 18 and 59 years old who received the Ad26.COV2.S COVID-19 vaccine or a placebo.

The table lists this clone with a count of one. This chain uses TRBV5-1 with TRBJ1-2; TRBD1 aligns across 10 bases. The J segment lost 8 bases and the V segment lost 2 bases, leaving 6 bases of the junction unmatched. Germline CDR1 and CDR2: SGHRS and YFSETQ. The CDR3 is 14 amino acids. In DNA, the CDR3 is TGCGCCAGCAGCTTTGAGACAGGGGGCTTGGGCTACACCTTC. Protein sequence: CASSFETGGLGYTF.

On this clone itself: Other DNA sequences of this sample code for an identical CDR3. This rearrangement joins TRBV7-9 to TRBJ1-1; D not resolved. The CDR3 spans 11 residues. CDR1 is SEHNR, CDR2 FQNEAQ, per germline (reference sequence). V was cut by 5 bases and J by 3 bases, with 4 bases left in between. CDR3 in DNA: TGTGCCAGCAGCCTGGACACTGAAGCTTTCTTT. Protein product: CASSLDTEAFF.

The chain couples TRBV10-3 to TRBJ1-2, with TRBD1 identical over 7 bases. There are 15 residues in the CDR3. The V segment lost 7 bases and the J segment 0 bases; nucleotides outside the gene matches: 8. The germline V gene has CDR1 ENHRY and CDR2 SYGVKD. CDR3 sequence: CAINPGQYSNYGYTF. In nucleotides, the CDR3 is TGTGCCATCAACCCGGGACAGTACTCTAACTATGGCTACACCTTC.

A remark on this clone: Within the sample, other DNA sequences also encode this same CDR3. In nucleotides, the CDR3 is TGTGCCAGCAGTTTAGCGGGGAACACTGAAGCTTTCTTT. Translating it yields CASSLAGNTEAFF. The J gene is TRBJ1-1, the V gene TRBV12-3 or TRBV12-4, with D uncertain. V was pared by 0 bases and J by 1 base, with 3 bases between. The CDR3 loop spans 13 amino acids.

The V and J genes are TRBV18 and TRBJ2-3, with D perhaps being TRBD1 or TRBD2 (5 bases each). Germline CDR1 reads KGHSH; CDR2 reads LQKENI. This CDR3 has 14 residues. The V and J ends lost 8 bases and 5 bases respectively, with 17 bases between them. Here the CDR3 reads CASLHGADGDTQYF. The CDR3 bases are TGTGCCAGCCTCCACGGGGCGGACGGAGATACGCAGTATTTT.

The chain combines TRBV7-2 with TRBJ1-4; 7 bases are shared with TRBD1. V dropped 3 bases and J dropped 5; count of bases not matched to a gene: 6. Germline V lookup: CDR1 SGHTA, CDR2 FQGNSA. There are 15 residues in the CDR3. Here the CDR3 reads CASSFRGEVNEKLFF. The CDR3 nucleotides are TGTGCCAGCAGCTTCAGGGGGGAGGTAAATGAAAAACTGTTTTTT.

The rearrangement links TRBV11-2 to TRBJ2-3, with 11 bases that match TRBD2. The CDR3 has 18 amino acids. The germline V gene encodes CDR1 SGHAT and CDR2 FQNNGV. Trimming cost V 0 bases and J 0 bases; bases outside gene matches: 5. The CDR3 is CASSLDWLAGGSTDTQYF. CDR3 nucleotide sequence: TGTGCCAGCAGCTTAGATTGGCTAGCGGGGGGTAGCACAGATACGCAGTATTTT.

The CDR3 coding sequence is TGCGCCAGCAGCCAATTTAAAGGTAACACTGAAGCTTTCTTT. Protein product: CASSQFKGNTEAFF. The V and J genes are TRBV4-3 and TRBJ1-1; no clear D gene. V shed 2 bases and J shed 2 bases, with 9 bases lying between them. The CDR3 spans 14 residues. CDR1 is LGHNA and CDR2 is YSLEER in the germline V gene.

The chain links TRBV12-3 or TRBV12-4 to TRBJ2-1; D remains unclear. The CDR3 is made up of 13 amino acids. V was trimmed by 3 bases and J by 5 bases, leaving 8 bases between them. The CDR3 region has the DNA TGTGCCAGCAGTTTTCCCCCCCACAATGAGCAGTTCTTC. Amino acids: CASSFPPHNEQFF.

The gene calls are TRBV18 and TRBJ2-5, with 9 bases lining up with TRBD2. This CDR3 is 14 amino acids long. Unmatched junction bases numbered 3, after V lost 4 bases and J lost 3 bases. The germline gives CDR1 KGHSH, CDR2 LQKENI. The CDR3 loop reads CASSLTSGKETQYF. CDR3 nucleotides: TGTGCCAGCTCACTGACTAGCGGTAAAGAGACCCAGTACTTC.

The gene calls are TRBV7-8 and TRBJ1-4; 8 bases align to TRBD1. Germline V lookup: CDR1 SGHVS, CDR2 FQNEAQ. The CDR3 is made up of 16 amino acids. The ends lost 5 bases at V and 0 bases at J; junction bases unmatched: 5. CDR3 loop: CASSKDRGATNEKLFF. The CDR3 nucleotides are TGTGCCAGCAGCAAAGACAGGGGAGCAACTAATGAAAAACTGTTTTTT. Supplemented by reference TRBV7-8 and TRBJ1-4, the full variable domain reads GAGVSQSPRYKVAKRGQDVALRCDPISGHVSLFWYQQALGQGPEFLTYFQNEAQLDKSGLPSDRFFAERPEGSVSTLKIQRTQQEDSAVYLCASSKDRGATNEKLFFGSGTQLSVL.

The chain couples TRBV18 to TRBJ1-1; TRBD1 matches at 7 bases. The V gene's germline CDR1 is KGHSH and CDR2 LQKENI. There are 18 residues in the CDR3. V shed 1 base and J 5 bases; nucleotides not matched to a gene: 16. Here the CDR3 DNA reads TGTGCCAGCTCACCACTTCCCAACAGGGGACTAGTGGTGACTGAAGCTTTCTTT. Protein product: CASSPLPNRGLVVTEAFF.

This clone showed up just a few times. The chain uses TRBV7-9 and TRBJ1-2, with 10 nucleotides matching TRBD1. Germline lookup yields CDR1 SEHNR and CDR2 FQNEAQ (reference sequence). This CDR3 is built from 15 residues. The V gene end was trimmed by 4 bases and the J gene end by 8 bases; junction bases not matched to a gene: 10. The CDR3 DNA follows: TGTGCCAGCAGCTCCCCCAGACAGGGGGCGGGGGGCTACACCTTC. This codes for CASSSPRQGAGGYTF.